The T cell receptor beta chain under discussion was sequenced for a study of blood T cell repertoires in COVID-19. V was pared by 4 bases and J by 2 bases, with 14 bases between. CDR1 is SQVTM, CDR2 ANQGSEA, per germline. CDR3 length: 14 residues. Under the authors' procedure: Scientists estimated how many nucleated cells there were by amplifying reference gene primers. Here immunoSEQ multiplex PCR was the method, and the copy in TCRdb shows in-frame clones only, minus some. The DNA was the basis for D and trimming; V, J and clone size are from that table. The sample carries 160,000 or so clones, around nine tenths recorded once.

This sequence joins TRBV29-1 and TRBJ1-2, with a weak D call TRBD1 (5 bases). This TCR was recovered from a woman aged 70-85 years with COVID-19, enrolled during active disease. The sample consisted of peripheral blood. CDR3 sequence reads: CSVGLGQSNYGYTF. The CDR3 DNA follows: TGCAGCGTTGGGTTGGGGCAGTCGAACTATGGCTACACCTTC. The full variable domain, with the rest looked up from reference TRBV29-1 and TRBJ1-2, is SAVISQKPSRDICQRGTSLTIQCQVDSQVTMMFWYRQQPGQSLTLIATANQGSEATYESGFVIDKFPISRPNLTFSTLTVSNMSPEDSSIYLCSVGLGQSNYGYTFGSGTRLTVV.